Listed below are T cell receptor beta chains from one sample, sequenced in a study of CD8 T cells in Susac syndrome. TCRdb redid the calling of the immunoSEQ multiplex PCR reads with MiXCR, one entry per CDR3 protein. This table holds over 150,000 distinct CDR3 sequences, about 94% found once. Sequenced input: CD4+ T cells from PBMCs. These receptors originate from a human donor with multiple sclerosis. The CDR3 runs from the conserved cysteine through the conserved F or W. The order of the fields is J gene, V gene, clone size, CDR3 protein. Clone size is shown for a subset of rows, as once, few, many or a class of expanded clone.

j_gene: TRBJ1-2
v_gene: TRBV27
abundance: .
CDR3aa: CASSPRGRTGVYGYTF

j_gene: TRBJ2-6
v_gene: TRBV10-2
abundance: .
CDR3aa: CASSEWTPHSGANVLTF

j_gene: TRBJ1-5
v_gene: TRBV20-1
abundance: .
CDR3aa: CSDSRGGNQPQHF

j_gene: TRBJ1-1
v_gene: TRBV5-6
abundance: .
CDR3aa: CASSSYTEAFF

j_gene: TRBJ2-3
v_gene: TRBV20-1
abundance: .
CDR3aa: CSARDSQGLTDTQYF

j_gene: TRBJ1-5
v_gene: TRBV30
abundance: .
CDR3aa: CAWSSTGGQPQHF

j_gene: TRBJ1-6
v_gene: TRBV20-1
abundance: .
CDR3aa: CSARDDRGRSSPLHF

j_gene: TRBJ2-7
v_gene: TRBV6-5
abundance: .
CDR3aa: CASRASGSPYEQYF

j_gene: TRBJ2-2
v_gene: TRBV18
abundance: .
CDR3aa: CASSREEAPNTGELFF

j_gene: TRBJ1-1
v_gene: TRBV5-1
abundance: .
CDR3aa: CASSLTANTEAFF

j_gene: TRBJ1-1
v_gene: TRBV30
abundance: once
CDR3aa: CAWRTRDRYTEAFF

j_gene: TRBJ1-1
v_gene: TRBV19
abundance: once
CDR3aa: CASSTDGFEAFF

j_gene: TRBJ2-7
v_gene: TRBV19
abundance: few
CDR3aa: CASSMDRKGEQYF

j_gene: TRBJ2-5
v_gene: TRBV3-1
abundance: .
CDR3aa: CASSQEGRGGQETQYF

j_gene: TRBJ1-1
v_gene: TRBV4-2
abundance: once
CDR3aa: CASSPVRGAMNTEAFF

j_gene: TRBJ2-2
v_gene: TRBV18
abundance: .
CDR3aa: CASSPDLNTGELFF

j_gene: TRBJ1-1
v_gene: TRBV30
abundance: .
CDR3aa: CVCRTLDTEAFF

j_gene: TRBJ1-2
v_gene: TRBV7-8
abundance: .
CDR3aa: CASSSGTDLIGYTF

j_gene: TRBJ2-7
v_gene: TRBV28
abundance: .
CDR3aa: CASSLEEAYEQYF

j_gene: TRBJ2-3
v_gene: TRBV5-1
abundance: .
CDR3aa: CASRPQTDTDTQYF

j_gene: TRBJ2-3
v_gene: TRBV2
abundance: .
CDR3aa: CASSLLAGDSDTQYF

j_gene: TRBJ1-3
v_gene: TRBV9
abundance: .
CDR3aa: CASSPQLAGLSVRRNTIYF

j_gene: TRBJ2-7
v_gene: TRBV7-9
abundance: .
CDR3aa: CASSSRLGWEQYF

j_gene: TRBJ2-2
v_gene: TRBV19
abundance: .
CDR3aa: CASSMSNSGRNTGELFF

j_gene: TRBJ2-7
v_gene: TRBV6-5
abundance: .
CDR3aa: CASSYSTRGNNEQYF

j_gene: TRBJ1-4
v_gene: TRBV3-1
abundance: .
CDR3aa: CASSPRAEKLFF

j_gene: TRBJ1-2
v_gene: TRBV3-1
abundance: .
CDR3aa: CASSQVGGLGYTF

j_gene: TRBJ2-5
v_gene: TRBV5-4
abundance: few
CDR3aa: CASSLGAEETQYF

j_gene: TRBJ2-5
v_gene: TRBV30
abundance: .
CDR3aa: CATPGTSGGEETQYF

j_gene: TRBJ2-5
v_gene: TRBV20-1
abundance: .
CDR3aa: CSARRETQYF

j_gene: TRBJ1-2
v_gene: TRBV28
abundance: .
CDR3aa: CASSFLGSLYGYTF

j_gene: TRBJ1-2
v_gene: TRBV3-1
abundance: .
CDR3aa: CASSPLGLNYGYTF

j_gene: TRBJ2-7
v_gene: TRBV9
abundance: few
CDR3aa: CASSVGTSGSYEQYF

j_gene: TRBJ1-2
v_gene: TRBV18
abundance: .
CDR3aa: CASSPETGRDYTF

j_gene: TRBJ1-4
v_gene: TRBV7-9
abundance: .
CDR3aa: CASSLVWSNEKLFF

j_gene: TRBJ1-3
v_gene: TRBV3-1
abundance: .
CDR3aa: CASSQTTGYGNTIYF

j_gene: TRBJ2-3
v_gene: TRBV7-2
abundance: .
CDR3aa: CASRWGVGDTQYF

j_gene: TRBJ1-1
v_gene: TRBV7-8
abundance: .
CDR3aa: CASSHRTGGRLNTEAFF

j_gene: TRBJ1-3
v_gene: TRBV3-1
abundance: once
CDR3aa: CASRYSRSGNTIYF

j_gene: TRBJ1-1
v_gene: TRBV6-6
abundance: .
CDR3aa: CASSTRTGTEAFF

j_gene: TRBJ1-1
v_gene: TRBV7-9
abundance: .
CDR3aa: CASSPLGHREYAFF

j_gene: TRBJ1-4
v_gene: TRBV20-1
abundance: .
CDR3aa: CSARHGVVEKLFF

j_gene: TRBJ2-6
v_gene: TRBV9
abundance: .
CDR3aa: CASSVGLAGASSGANVLTF

j_gene: TRBJ1-5
v_gene: TRBV20-1
abundance: .
CDR3aa: CSALQGHQPQHF

j_gene: TRBJ2-2
v_gene: TRBV7-3
abundance: .
CDR3aa: CASSFMDGELFF

j_gene: TRBJ2-3
v_gene: TRBV3-1
abundance: once
CDR3aa: CASSQGSTGGDTQYF

j_gene: TRBJ2-3
v_gene: TRBV20-1
abundance: .
CDR3aa: CSASRRDGSTDTQYF

j_gene: TRBJ1-2
v_gene: TRBV24-1
abundance: .
CDR3aa: CATSDREQSSNYGYTF

j_gene: TRBJ2-7
v_gene: TRBV18
abundance: .
CDR3aa: CASSPTGGPSGEQYF

j_gene: TRBJ2-7
v_gene: TRBV2
abundance: .
CDR3aa: CASSERRAEQYF

j_gene: TRBJ2-1
v_gene: TRBV15
abundance: once
CDR3aa: CATSRGLAEGNEQFF

j_gene: TRBJ1-2
v_gene: TRBV18
abundance: .
CDR3aa: CASSPPVRGYGYTF